This T cell receptor beta chain comes out of a study of Graves' ophthalmopathy and Graves' hyperthyroidism. General study findings and limits: Blood repertoires reportedly contained most expanded thyroid clonotypes above 0.001 frequency. Ophthalmopathy progression cases were predicted by the model with roughly 64% sensitivity and 72.22% specificity.

Other autoimmune diseases, uncontrolled infections, pregnancy or lactation led to the exclusion of patients. The diagnostic workup employed clinical symptoms, serum thyroxine, TRAb, thyroid ultrasound and orbital computed tomography. This clonotype was seen at least ten times. No antigen is known for it. RNA transcripts served as template for amplifying TCR beta CDR3 sequences. The workflow started with a first-round RT-PCR run with HTBI primers and then moved on to a second-round multiplex PCR. TCRdb analysed the multiplex PCR reads with MiXCR anew, one entry per CDR3 protein. This table holds about 1.2 million distinct CDR3 sequences, roughly 35% found once. Sequencing was performed on peripheral blood or thyroid tissue (not recorded which). This receptor was identified in an adult man with Graves' hyperthyroidism.

The CDR3 sequence is CASSKNGPEAFF. The CDR3 region has the DNA TGTGCCAGTAGTAAAAATGGGCCTGAAGCTTTCTTT. The chain couples TRBV19 to TRBJ1-1; no definite D call. Germline CDR1 is LNHDA and CDR2 is SQIVND (reference sequence). The CDR3 is 12 amino acids. V lost 4 bases to trimming and J lost 6 bases, with 9 bases between them.